The entry below describes one T cell receptor (beta chain). This clone's antigen is unknown. No much larger clonotype is one base removed from it; base qualities were not supplied. These data belong to a study of T-cell memory formation after mild COVID-19 (dated by TCRdb to 2020 to 2022). Study-level background: Most TCR sequence clusters were specific to one of the two donors. The cohort comprised two young, previously healthy adult volunteers, one female and one male. T-cell clones expanding and contracting after mild COVID-19 in a couple of donors were tracked by longitudinal TCRalpha and TCRbeta repertoire sequencing. The paper's findings and limits, for the study overall: Balanced CD4/CD8 phenotypes were observed for clones contracting from day 15 to 85, whereas a bias towards CD4+ was observed for a second wave of clones expanding from day 15 to 37. Some responding clones were found in pre-infection memory, which suggests that pre-existing cross-reactive memory T cells took part in the SARS-CoV-2 response. Only a couple of mild cases were covered in the study, and larger cohorts including severe cases with pre-infection samples were considered necessary. Whether the second-wave clones peaking on day 37 were SARS-CoV-2 specific was not confirmed. Contracting CD4+ clones were found mainly in CM and EM memory subsets, while CD8+ clones were enriched in EMRA.

The listed sequencing device is Illumina NovaSeq 6000. cDNA libraries for TCRalpha and TCRbeta were prepared by 5'RACE using constant-segment primers, with sample barcodes and unique molecular identifiers added. Trizol reagent was used to extract RNA from every sample. Amplification of the libraries took two PCR steps, and the second step added a second sample barcode plus Illumina TruSeq adapters. Sequencing of libraries was performed on an Illumina NovaSeq with 2 x 150 bp paired-end reads. From the authors' description of their analysis: Demultiplexing of reads and collapsing into UMI-guided consensus sequences were performed with migec v1.2.7. With mixcr v2.1.11, UMI consensuses were aligned to TRA and TRB V and J templates and assembled into clonotypes. A clonotype was counted as expanded or contracted only when both edgeR and NoisET called the clonotype significant, with the noise models trained on biological replicates. For edgeR calls, the thresholds were a false discovery rate-adjusted p below 0.01 and a log2 fold-change of 1. PCA with hierarchical clustering of max-normalized trajectories of the 1000 most abundant clonotypes was used as exploratory dynamics analysis. The CD4 or CD8 phenotype of responding clones was assigned using the separately sequenced CD4+ and CD8+ repertoires. Using fastp at Q25 and MiXCR, TCRdb reprocessed the public reads and kept productive beta chains. When rows share a CDR3 protein, they turn into one entry using the most common DNA and genes. It is TCRdb's table, rather than the study itself, that gives the V and J calls and clone size. The sample contains hundreds of thousands of distinct CDR3 sequences, 17% of them found a single time. The ten largest clonotypes hold about 7.5% of the sample.

PBMCs were isolated by Ficoll-Paque density gradient centrifugation. Counted from cysteine to phenylalanine, this CDR3 has 17 amino acids. The kept DNA is CDR3 alone, 51 bases in frame from the first base. V was cut back by 0 bases and J by 4 bases, leaving a gap of 18 bases between them. CDR1 MGHRA and CDR2 YSYEKL are derived from the germline V gene. This sequence was found in an adult woman who had mild COVID-19 (a few samples of this study predate the infection). The sample titles of this study are shuffled in the database, so cell type and time point are left out; the donor was told from shared clones. The sequenced sample consisted of PBMCs or a T cell subset sorted from them (not recorded which). This sequence uses TRBV4-1 and TRBJ1-2; the D gene is not confidently resolved. Here the CDR3 is given as CASSQDRGSADLYGYTF. The DNA reads TGCGCCAGCAGCCAAGATCGAGGCTCTGCAGACCTCTATGGCTACACCTTC.